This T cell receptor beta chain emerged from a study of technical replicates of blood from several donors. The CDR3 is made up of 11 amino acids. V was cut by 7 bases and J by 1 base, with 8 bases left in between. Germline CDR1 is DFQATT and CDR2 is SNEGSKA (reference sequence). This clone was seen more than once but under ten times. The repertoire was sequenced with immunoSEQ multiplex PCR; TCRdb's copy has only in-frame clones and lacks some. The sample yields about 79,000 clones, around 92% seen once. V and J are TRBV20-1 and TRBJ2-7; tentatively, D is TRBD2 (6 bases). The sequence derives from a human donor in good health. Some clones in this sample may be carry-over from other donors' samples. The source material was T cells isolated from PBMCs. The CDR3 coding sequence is TGCAGTGTAGCGGAATCCTACGAGCAGTACTTC. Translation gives CSVAESYEQYF.